This TCR beta chain is from a study of OX40 agonist ivuxolimab in advanced cancers. Whole-study context: Those enrolled were 70% to 85% male, with a mean age of about 66 years and ages from roughly 20 to 85. Prior anti-PD-1, anti-PD-L1 or anti-CTLA-4 therapy did not bar entry, and less than 50% had some.

With autoimmune disease history or systemic immunosuppression, patients were excluded. Some clones are missing from TCRdb's copy, which holds only in-frame ones; the method was immunoSEQ multiplex PCR. The repertoire has some 59,000 clones, less than 85% of them found once; the top ten carry more than 3.5%. Germline loops: CDR1 SGHNT, CDR2 YYREEE (reference sequence). V lost 4 bases to trimming and J lost 3 bases; unmatched junction nucleotides: 6. This CDR3 comprises 16 residues. This TCR came from an adult with an advanced solid tumor such as melanoma, head and neck, liver or kidney cancer. The sample was CD4+ or CD8+ T cells sorted from blood, taken in a trial of the OX40 agonist ivuxolimab. V is TRBV5-4 and J is TRBJ2-2; TRBD2 matches 10 bases. DNA of the CDR3: TGTGCCAGCAGCGCCACTAGCGGGGCTTACACCGGGGAGCTGTTTTTT. It translates to CASSATSGAYTGELFF.